This T cell receptor (beta chain) was captured by sequencing in a study of technical replicates of blood from several donors. This clone has only one observation. The protocol was immunoSEQ multiplex PCR, while the TCRdb copy is restricted to in-frame clones and leaves out a portion. The sample has approximately 80,000 clones; around nine tenths are singletons. The receptor was derived from a human donor in good health. The specimen sequenced was T cells isolated from PBMCs.

In DNA, the CDR3 is TGCAGCGTTGAGGGGGCTAGCGGGAGCGACGAGCAGTACTTC. The encoded protein is CSVEGASGSDEQYF. The chain joins TRBV29-1 to TRBJ2-7; 10 bases fit TRBD2. Germline CDR1 is SQVTM and CDR2 is ANQGSEA. The CDR3 totals 14 residues. Losses at the gene ends were 3 bases for V and 5 bases for J; bases not matched to a gene: 7.